The 30 T cell receptor beta chains given below trace back to one sample, sequenced in a study of cytomegalovirus exposure and HLA in healthy donors. PCR was performed using 60 Vbeta and 13 Jbeta primers. TCRdb's table, derived via immunoSEQ multiplex PCR, lists solely in-frame clones and lacks some. The table shows roughly 86,000 clones, with 55% to 70% occurring only once. Specimen: PBMCs. Receptors were obtained from a woman aged 50 to 60 in good health and CMV-seropositive.

The chain uses TRBV7-8 and TRBJ1-2; no definite D call. The germline V gene has CDR1 SGHVS and CDR2 FQNEAQ. The CDR3 loop spans 13 amino acids. With 5 bases removed from V and 4 bases from J, the gap between germline ends came to 11 bases. CDR3 DNA: TGTGCCAGCAGCCCCCAGGCGATCTATGGCTACACCTTC. This gives the protein CASSPQAIYGYTF. The complete variable domain, with remaining parts taken from reference TRBV7-8 and TRBJ1-2, reads GAGVSQSPRYKVAKRGQDVALRCDPISGHVSLFWYQQALGQGPEFLTYFQNEAQLDKSGLPSDRFFAERPEGSVSTLKIQRTQQEDSAVYLCASSPQAIYGYTFGSGTRLTVV.

This chain joins TRBV9 and TRBJ2-1; D is perhaps TRBD2 (6 bases). Trimming removed 4 bases at V and 0 bases at J, with 11 bases between. Looked up from germline, CDR1 is SGDLS and CDR2 is YYNGEE. This CDR3 spans 15 amino acids. Here the CDR3 DNA reads TGTGCCAGCAGCCTAACCGGGGGCTCCTACAATGAGCAGTTCTTC. Translation gives CASSLTGGSYNEQFF.

The chain has TRBV4-1 and TRBJ1-1, with 9 positions matching TRBD1. V lost 5 bases and J lost 1; bases outside the gene matches: 5. Per the germline V gene, CDR1 is MGHRA and CDR2 is YSYEKL. The CDR3 extends over 15 amino acids. The CDR3, as DNA: TGCGCCAGCAGCGACCGGGACAGGGAGAACACTGAAGCTTTCTTT. This codes for CASSDRDRENTEAFF.

V gene TRBV28 combines with J gene TRBJ1-1, with D maybe TRBD1 (6 bases). The germline CDR1 and CDR2 sequences are MDHEN and SYDVKM. Trimming took off 4 bases at V and 0 bases at J, with 12 bases between the two ends. The CDR3 totals 15 residues. CDR3 protein: CASSSSGHLNTEAFF. In DNA, the CDR3 is TGTGCCAGCAGTTCGTCGGGACACTTGAACACTGAAGCTTTCTTT.

The V call is TRBV19, the J call TRBJ1-6; 8 bases are shared with TRBD1. J was trimmed by 8 bases and V by 5 bases; bases with no gene match: 8. CDR1 is LNHDA and CDR2 is SQIVND in the germline V gene (reference sequence). This CDR3 contains 15 residues. The CDR3 region is CASSAPQGGDSPLHF. The CDR3 DNA reads as TGTGCCAGTAGTGCTCCACAGGGGGGGGATTCACCCCTCCACTTT.

This clone was observed a handful of times. This chain links TRBV5-1 with TRBJ2-1, with 15 bases that match TRBD2. Trimming cost V 4 bases and J 8 bases; bases outside gene matches: 7. Germline CDR1 is SGHRS and CDR2 is YFSETQ. This CDR3 is built from 16 residues. The CDR3 DNA reads TGCGCCAGCAGCCGAAGGACTAGCGGGGGGGCCGATGAGCAGTTCTTC. Its translation is CASSRRTSGGADEQFF.

CDR3 amino acids: CASSFRGGAGLETQYF. CDR3 nucleotide sequence: TGTGCCAGCAGTTTCCGCGGGGGGGCCGGTTTAGAGACCCAGTACTTC. The genes are TRBV28 and TRBJ2-5; 9 nucleotides align to TRBD2. The germline V gene has CDR1 MDHEN and CDR2 SYDVKM. The V segment lost 3 bases and the J segment 4 bases; nucleotides outside the gene matches: 9. CDR3 length: 16 amino acids.

This clone came up a few times. The genes are TRBV6-5 and TRBJ1-2, with 8 positions matching TRBD1. The germline V gene has CDR1 MNHEY and CDR2 SVGAGI. The CDR3 has 12 residues. J gave up 7 bases and V 6 bases, and 4 bases lay outside the gene matches. CDR3 DNA: TGTGCCAGCAGGCGGACAGGGTTTGGCTACACCTTC. It is translated as CASRRTGFGYTF.

This chain links TRBV6-5 with TRBJ1-2, with 11 nucleotides matching TRBD1. The germline V gene encodes CDR1 MNHEY and CDR2 SVGAGI. The CDR3 covers 15 residues. Trimming at V came to 2 bases and at J to 6 bases, leaving 5 bases not matched to a gene. The DNA of the CDR3 is TGTGCCAGCAGTTACGGACAGGGGGCTCGGGATGGCTACACCTTC. Translating it yields CASSYGQGARDGYTF.

V is TRBV19 and J is TRBJ1-5; TRBD1 might be the D (6 bases). Germline V CDR1 and CDR2: LNHDA, SQIVND (reference sequence). The length of the CDR3 is 13 residues. V lost 7 bases, J lost 1 base, and 8 bases lay in between. CDR3 in DNA: TGTGCCAGTACAGGACAGAGCAATCAGCCCCAGCATTTT. As protein: CASTGQSNQPQHF.

The V and J genes are TRBV7-2 and TRBJ2-2; 9 nucleotides match TRBD1. The germline CDR1 and CDR2 sequences are SGHTA and FQGNSA. Trimming removed 1 base from V and 4 bases from J; junction bases left unmatched: 4. CDR3 length: 16 amino acids. CDR3 DNA sequence: TGTGCCAGCAGCTTAGATTGGACAGGGGTCACCGGGGAGCTGTTTTTT. It translates to CASSLDWTGVTGELFF.

This sequence joins TRBV7-9 and TRBJ1-1; D is ambiguous. The germline V and J ends were trimmed by 6 bases and 3 bases, with 14 bases remaining between them. CDR1 SEHNR and CDR2 FQNEAQ come from the germline V gene (reference sequence). The CDR3 loop spans 14 amino acids. CDR3 coding DNA: TGTGCCAGCAGGGGAGAGTCCTTGTACACTGAAGCTTTCTTT. Its protein is CASRGESLYTEAFF.

This clone was counted a single time. The chain couples TRBV28 to TRBJ1-6; D is undetermined. The CDR3 extends over 12 amino acids. V was clipped by 6 bases and J by 14 bases, with 14 bases between them. CDR1 and CDR2 from the germline V gene are MDHEN and SYDVKM. The DNA of the CDR3 is TGTGCCAGCAGCAAACAAGTTAACACCCTCCACTTT. This gives the protein CASSKQVNTLHF.

The chain joins TRBV2 to TRBJ1-6, with TRBD1 matching 8 bases. V trimming: 6 bases; J trimming: 9 bases; junction bases outside the gene matches: 7. CDR1 is SNHLY, CDR2 FYNNEI, per germline. The CDR3 spans 14 residues. Here the CDR3 reads CASRDRDGSSPLHF. CDR3 bases: TGTGCCAGCAGGGACAGGGACGGTAGTTCACCCCTCCACTTT.

The gene calls are TRBV5-5 and TRBJ1-2, with D uncertain. V was shortened by 7 bases and J by 4 bases, with 11 bases between the two germline ends. Germline-derived CDR1 and CDR2 are SGHKS and YYEKEE (reference sequence). This CDR3 spans 12 amino acids. CDR3 region: CASASRSYGYTF. The CDR3 coding sequence is TGTGCCAGCGCAAGTAGGAGCTATGGCTACACCTTC.

The table lists this clone with many counts. This sequence joins TRBV18 and TRBJ2-7; 11 positions agree with TRBD2. The CDR3 loop spans 16 amino acids. Germline CDR1 is KGHSH and CDR2 is LQKENI. Unmatched junction bases numbered 4, after V lost 3 bases and J lost 0 bases. For the CDR3, the DNA is TGTGCCAGCTCACCGTCGGGACTAGCGGACTCCTACGAGCAGTACTTC. Translated: CASSPSGLADSYEQYF.

The chain joins TRBV9 to TRBJ2-7; perhaps TRBD1 as D (6 bases). With 4 bases removed from V and 3 bases from J, the gap between germline ends came to 14 bases. Germline CDR1 reads SGDLS; CDR2 reads YYNGEE. CDR3 length equals 14 residues. CDR3 in DNA: TGTGCCAGCAGCCCCCGGGACACCTACTACGAGCAGTACTTC. Translating gives CASSPRDTYYEQYF.

The J gene is TRBJ1-5, the V gene TRBV5-1, with 8 positions matching TRBD1. The CDR3 extends over 16 amino acids. After removal of 4 bases from V and 7 bases from J, the junction contained 13 bases not matched to a gene. Germline CDR1 and CDR2: SGHRS and YFSETQ. DNA for the CDR3: TGCGCCAGCAGCCCTGAGGGCAGGGGGCATGGACAGCCCCAGCATTTT. Translated, it gives CASSPEGRGHGQPQHF.

This chain links TRBV4-2 with TRBJ1-2; TRBD1 agrees at 7 bases. Per germline, CDR1 LGHNA and CDR2 YNFKEQ. CDR3 length: 17 amino acids. Trimming removed 0 bases from V and 2 bases from J; junction bases left unmatched: 9. CDR3 sequence: CASSQEERQGLNYGYTF. DNA for the CDR3: TGTGCCAGCAGCCAAGAGGAAAGACAGGGATTAAACTATGGCTACACCTTC.

This sequence joins TRBV7-2 and TRBJ2-7; 7 nucleotides line up with TRBD2. Germline V lookup: CDR1 SGHTA, CDR2 FQGNSA. CDR3 length: 15 amino acids. After removal of 6 bases from V and 3 bases from J, the junction contained 11 bases not matched to a gene. CDR3 sequence (DNA): TGTGCCAGCAGACCTGGGGGAGGGGTTAACTACGAGCAGTACTTC. Its translation: CASRPGGGVNYEQYF.

The rearrangement joins TRBV20-1 to TRBJ1-1; 7 bases map to TRBD1. In germline, CDR1 is DFQATT, CDR2 SNEGSKA (reference sequence). The CDR3 is 11 amino acids. This CDR3 reads CRGQLNTEAFF. The CDR3 DNA is TGCAGGGGACAGCTGAACACTGAAGCTTTCTTT.

This clone is large within its sample. The same CDR3 is also encoded by other DNA sequences in this sample. The genes are TRBV10-2 and TRBJ2-7; 10 bases agree with TRBD2. J was trimmed by 5 bases and V by 1 base; bases with no gene match: 8. CDR1 is WSHSY, CDR2 SAAADI, per germline. The CDR3 has 16 amino acids. The CDR3 DNA sequence: TGCGCCAGCAGTGAGTTCCAGCGGGGGGGCTCGGACGAGCAGTACTTC. Encoded protein: CASSEFQRGGSDEQYF.

The chain links TRBV5-1 to TRBJ2-7; 8 nucleotides align to TRBD1. The trim removed 1 base at V and 2 bases at J, leaving 17 bases unmatched. Germline values: CDR1 SGHRS, CDR2 YFSETQ. CDR3 length equals 19 residues. The CDR3 region is CASSLSLPFGQGGTYEQYF. The CDR3 coding sequence is TGCGCCAGCAGCTTGTCTCTACCATTCGGACAGGGCGGAACCTACGAGCAGTACTTC.

This chain connects TRBV7-6 to TRBJ1-4; D is uncertain. The V gene lost 4 bases and the J gene lost 9 bases, with 12 bases spanning the gap. The CDR3 is 13 residues long. The germline V gene has CDR1 SGHVS and CDR2 FNYEAQ. The CDR3 DNA reads as TGTGCCAGCAGCTCCTCAACTGAGAAAAAACTGTTTTTT. This gives the protein CASSSSTEKKLFF.

Many counts were recorded for this clone. The chain is built from TRBV5-1 and TRBJ2-5; 8 positions match TRBD2. The CDR3 is 14 residues long. The germline CDR1 and CDR2 sequences are SGHRS and YFSETQ. The V gene end was trimmed by 6 bases and the J gene end by 5 bases; junction bases not matched to a gene: 9. The CDR3 DNA reads as TGCGCCAGCACCGGAGGGACTAGTGGGGAGACCCAGTACTTC. Translated, it gives CASTGGTSGETQYF.

This chain links TRBV7-6 with TRBJ2-5; 7 nucleotides line up with TRBD1. The CDR3 runs to 14 residues. The germline CDR1 and CDR2 sequences are SGHVS and FNYEAQ. Losses at the gene ends were 5 bases for V and 5 bases for J; bases not matched to a gene: 8. The CDR3 DNA reads as TGTGCCAGCAGCCGCGAGGGGGCTGGCGAGACCCAGTACTTC. Its translation: CASSREGAGETQYF. Full variable domain (missing parts from reference TRBV7-6 and TRBJ2-5): GAGVSQSPRYKVTKRGQDVALRCDPISGHVSLYWYRQALGQGPEFLTYFNYEAQQDKSGLPNDRFSAERPEGSISTLTIQRTEQRDSAMYRCASSREGAGETQYFGPGTRLLVL.

V usage is TRBV30 and J usage is TRBJ1-1, with a weak D call TRBD1 (5 bases). Between the trimmed V and J ends, which lost 7 bases and 0 bases, there was a span of 18 bases. The CDR3 has 15 amino acids. Germline-derived CDR1 and CDR2 are GTSNPN and SVGIG (reference sequence). The CDR3 DNA is TGTGCCTCCTGGGCCCTCTCAGGGATGAACACTGAAGCTTTCTTT. This encodes CASWALSGMNTEAFF.

The rearrangement links TRBV27 to TRBJ1-2, with a weak D call TRBD1 (6 bases). Germline V gene data show CDR1 as MNHEY and CDR2 as SMNVEV (reference sequence). The CDR3 extends over 13 amino acids. The ends were cut back, 6 bases at V and 1 base at J, with 9 bases in the middle. The CDR3 is CASSRQDNYGYTF. CDR3 sequence (DNA): TGTGCCAGCAGCAGACAGGATAACTATGGCTACACCTTC.

The genes are TRBV5-1 and TRBJ1-2, with a possible D match to TRBD1 (5 bases). CDR1 and CDR2 (germline): SGHRS, YFSETQ. V lost 0 bases, J lost 1 base, and 10 bases lay in between. This CDR3 has 15 amino acids. CDR3 in amino acids: CASSLVAGLNYGYTF. CDR3 in DNA: TGCGCCAGCAGCTTGGTGGCAGGGCTTAACTATGGCTACACCTTC.

This clone appeared a few times. The V and J genes are TRBV2 and TRBJ2-5, with D tentatively TRBD2 (6 bases). The V and J ends lost 5 bases and 5 bases respectively, with 18 bases between them. The germline V gene encodes CDR1 SNHLY and CDR2 FYNNEI. The CDR3 is 15 residues long. CDR3 sequence (DNA): TGTGCCAGCAGTCCTCAAGGGTCCGCGGGGGAGACCCAGTACTTC. It translates to CASSPQGSAGETQYF. The full variable domain, rest sourced from reference TRBV2 and TRBJ2-5, is EPEVTQTPSHQVTQMGQEVILRCVPISNHLYFYWYRQILGQKVEFLVSFYNNEISEKSEIFDDQFSVERPDGSNFTLKIRSTKLEDSAMYFCASSPQGSAGETQYFGPGTRLLVL.